The 20 T cell receptor beta chains below were found in one sample sequenced in a study of blood T cell repertoires in COVID-19. Here immunoSEQ multiplex PCR was the method, and the copy in TCRdb shows in-frame clones only, minus some. The sample carries about 74,000 clones, around 76% recorded once. Sequencing was done on a sample of peripheral blood. The receptors were gathered from a man between 65 and 85 years old with active or convalescent COVID-19.

This clone was seen only once. V usage is TRBV28 and J usage is TRBJ2-7, with a weak D call TRBD1 (5 bases). This CDR3 region has 13 residues. V was clipped by 5 bases and J by 3 bases, with 11 bases between them. Germline CDR1 and CDR2: MDHEN and SYDVKM. CDR3 coding DNA: TGTGCCAGCAGTAGATCAGGGAACTACGAGCAGTACTTC. Protein: CASSRSGNYEQYF.

The chain recombines TRBV6-1 with TRBJ1-6; 9 bases match TRBD1. The CDR3 is 15 amino acids. CDR1 is MNHNS and CDR2 is SASEGT in the germline V gene. V lost 3 bases, J lost 4 bases, and 1 base stayed unmatched. The DNA of the CDR3 is TGTGCCAGCAGTGATGGGACAGGGTATAATTCACCCCTCCACTTT. As protein: CASSDGTGYNSPLHF.

The chain recombines TRBV29-1 with TRBJ1-4, with 8 bases lining up with TRBD1. CDR1 is SQVTM, CDR2 ANQGSEA, per germline. There are 13 residues in the CDR3. V trimming: 7 bases; J trimming: 6 bases; junction bases outside the gene matches: 7. Here the CDR3 DNA reads TGCAGCGCTCCCAGGGGGCCGGATGAAAAACTGTTTTTT. Its translation is CSAPRGPDEKLFF.

The chain joins TRBV15 to TRBJ2-2; possible D gene TRBD2, 7 bases. Trimming pared 1 base from V and 2 bases from J, leaving 17 bases between. CDR1 is LNHNV, CDR2 YYDKDF, per germline (reference sequence). This CDR3 has 18 residues. The CDR3 loop is CATSRGAGGPFNTGELFF. Here the CDR3 DNA reads TGTGCCACCAGCAGAGGAGCCGGGGGGCCCTTTAACACCGGGGAGCTGTTTTTT.

V is TRBV5-1 and J is TRBJ1-6; a possible D gene is TRBD1 (6 bases). Per germline, CDR1 SGHRS and CDR2 YFSETQ. This CDR3 contains 15 residues. Trimming shortened V by 4 bases and J by 7 bases, and 15 bases separated the two germline ends. CDR3 loop: CASSTSGQPNSPLHF. The CDR3, as DNA: TGCGCCAGCAGCACCTCGGGACAACCCAATTCACCCCTCCACTTT.

This chain uses TRBV10-3 with TRBJ2-3; D ambiguous. Germline CDR1 and CDR2: ENHRY and SYGVKD. CDR3 length: 12 residues. Trimming stripped 4 bases from V and 5 bases from J, with 7 bases between. CDR3 region: CAISARGDTQYF. CDR3 DNA: TGTGCCATCAGTGCCAGAGGAGATACGCAGTATTTT.

The V and J genes are TRBV30 and TRBJ1-4; 7 bases fit TRBD1. V lost 1 base and J lost 0; bases outside the gene matches: 8. Germline CDR1 and CDR2: GTSNPN and SVGIG (reference sequence). The CDR3 sequence is 17 residues long. This chain's CDR3 is CAWSGDRVTSTNEKLFF. The CDR3 coding sequence is TGTGCCTGGAGTGGAGACAGGGTGACTTCAACTAATGAAAAACTGTTTTTT.

The chain uses TRBV10-3 and TRBJ1-1; no clear D. CDR1 and CDR2 from the germline V gene are ENHRY and SYGVKD. Deletions cut 6 bases from V and 2 bases from J, with 10 bases between. The CDR3 runs 13 residues. The CDR3 here is CAIRITANTEAFF. The CDR3 DNA follows: TGTGCCATCAGGATTACAGCAAACACTGAAGCTTTCTTT.

The chain recombines TRBV2 with TRBJ2-5; D gene ambiguous. Germline CDR1 reads SNHLY; CDR2 reads FYNNEI. V was cut by 2 bases and J by 4 bases, with 14 bases left in between. The length of the CDR3 is 15 residues. The CDR3 loop reads CASSEPGVLGETQYF. In DNA form, the CDR3 reads TGTGCCAGCAGTGAACCGGGTGTATTAGGAGAGACCCAGTACTTC.

The gene calls are TRBV2 and TRBJ1-2, with a possible D match to TRBD1 (5 bases). The CDR3 is 15 amino acids. The V end was cut by 5 bases, the J end by 0 bases, with 13 bases between. CDR1 is SNHLY and CDR2 is FYNNEI in the germline V gene. The CDR3 nucleotides read TGTGCCAGCAGTCGACGGGGACTGACTAACTATGGCTACACCTTC. Translating it yields CASSRRGLTNYGYTF.

The chain uses TRBV19 and TRBJ2-7; 11 bases line up with TRBD1. V dropped 6 bases and J dropped 3; count of bases not matched to a gene: 4. CDR3 length: 14 amino acids. Germline-derived CDR1 and CDR2 are LNHDA and SQIVND (reference sequence). DNA for the CDR3: TGTGCCAGTAGCGGGACAGGGGGATTCTACGAGCAGTACTTC. It is translated as CASSGTGGFYEQYF.

The DNA of the CDR3 is TGTGCCAGCAGGGCCGGGACAGTCATCATGAACACTGAAGCTTTCTTT. The encoded protein is CASRAGTVIMNTEAFF. This chain joins TRBV11-2 and TRBJ1-1; 7 nucleotides agree with TRBD1. CDR1 and CDR2 from the germline V gene are SGHAT and FQNNGV. CDR3 length: 16 amino acids. Trimming removed 6 bases from V and 0 bases from J; junction bases left unmatched: 10.

This chain connects TRBV6-2 or TRBV6-3 to TRBJ2-1, with TRBD2 as a possible D gene (5 bases). Germline CDR1 is MNHEY and CDR2 is SVGEGT. Trimming stripped 6 bases from V and 7 bases from J, with 16 bases between. CDR3 length equals 14 residues. CDR3 bases: TGTGCCAGCAGCCCCCGGATAGCGTGGAATGAGCAGTTCTTC. It yields the protein CASSPRIAWNEQFF.

The J gene is TRBJ1-2, the V gene TRBV24-1; D is perhaps TRBD1 (5 bases). The germline V gene encodes CDR1 KGHDR and CDR2 SFDVKD. V was trimmed by 0 bases and J by 8 bases, leaving 15 bases between them. CDR3 size: 15 residues. The CDR3 DNA is TGTGCCACCAGTGATTTGCACATGGGGGGGTACGGCTACACCTTC. Its protein is CATSDLHMGGYGYTF.

This chain joins TRBV30 and TRBJ1-1, with D possibly being TRBD1 (5 bases). The CDR3 consists of 12 residues. Germline V gene lookup returns CDR1 GTSNPN and CDR2 SVGIG (reference sequence). V dropped 4 bases and J dropped 7 bases, with 13 bases sitting between them. The CDR3 DNA sequence: TGTGCCTGGACAGGGTTGGACAATGAAGCTTTCTTT. Amino acid sequence: CAWTGLDNEAFF.

The rearrangement links TRBV11-3 to TRBJ2-1; D is perhaps TRBD1 (6 bases). The CDR3 loop spans 13 amino acids. Germline V gene data show CDR1 as SGHNT and CDR2 as YENEEA. Trimming left V 0 bases short and J 11 bases short, with 11 bases between. The CDR3 nucleotides read TGTGCCAGCAGCTTAGATGGGGGACAAAAGCAGTTCTTC. Amino acid sequence: CASSLDGGQKQFF.

This chain uses TRBV12-3 or TRBV12-4 with TRBJ1-2; maybe TRBD1 (5 bases). The CDR3 has 13 residues. The V and J ends lost 3 bases and 8 bases respectively, with 13 bases between them. This chain's CDR3 is CASSFGGSQGYTF. The CDR3 DNA is TGTGCCAGCAGTTTCGGGGGATCCCAGGGCTACACCTTC.

This chain joins TRBV28 and TRBJ2-7; possibly TRBD2 for D (5 bases). V was trimmed by 7 bases and J by 2 bases, leaving 12 bases between them. Looked up from germline, CDR1 is MDHEN and CDR2 is SYDVKM. CDR3 length: 13 amino acids. As DNA, the CDR3 is TGTGCCAGCAAAAAGGGTAGCGCCTACGAGCAGTACTTC. It translates to CASKKGSAYEQYF.

The rearrangement links TRBV18 to TRBJ2-1; 8 bases line up with TRBD1. Per the germline V gene, CDR1 is KGHSH and CDR2 is LQKENI. The CDR3 totals 15 residues. V lost 3 bases, J lost 5 bases, and 6 bases stayed unmatched. The CDR3 reads CASSPRTGLHNEQFF. The CDR3 DNA is TGTGCCAGCTCACCTAGGACAGGGCTGCACAATGAGCAGTTCTTC.

The V gene is TRBV24-1, the J gene TRBJ2-7; 11 nucleotides match TRBD1. After removal of 4 bases from V and 5 bases from J, the junction contained 3 bases not matched to a gene. The CDR3 spans 14 residues. Germline V gives CDR1 KGHDR, CDR2 SFDVKD. The CDR3 sequence: CATSEGQGVNEQYF. Written as DNA, the CDR3 is TGTGCCACCAGTGAGGGACAGGGGGTAAACGAGCAGTACTTC.